The clone carrying this T cell receptor (beta chain) was observed a handful of times. No antigen is known for it. The sample comes from a study of Graves' ophthalmopathy and Graves' hyperthyroidism. Study overall: If no ophthalmopathy appeared within 18 months of follow-up, hyperthyroidism was termed stable.

Study-wide results and limits: For predicting ophthalmopathy progression, the model had almost 71% sensitivity and roughly 72% specificity. A model of 13 signatures distinguished ophthalmopathy from stable hyperthyroidism at approximately 89% sensitivity and approximately 81% specificity.

The authors amplified TCR beta CDR3 regions from RNA transcripts. Second-round multiplex PCR came after a first-round RT-PCR that employed HTBI primers. One entry per CDR3 protein, called by TCRdb with MiXCR from the multiplex PCR reads. Of some 1.1 million distinct CDR3 sequences in the sample, 35% to 40% were seen once. Excluded: other autoimmune disease, uncontrolled infection, pregnancy or lactation. The TCR originated in an adult man with Graves' hyperthyroidism. The sequenced sample was peripheral blood or thyroid tissue (not recorded which).

The CDR3 region is CASSYNPDYNSPLHF. The CDR3 DNA reads as TGTGCCAGCAGTTACAACCCGGATTATAATTCACCCCTCCACTTT. The chain uses TRBV6-2 or TRBV6-3 and TRBJ1-6, with D unclear. The CDR3 length is 15 residues. Trimming stripped 2 bases from V and 4 bases from J, with 9 bases between. Per the germline V gene, CDR1 is MNHEY and CDR2 is SVGEGT.